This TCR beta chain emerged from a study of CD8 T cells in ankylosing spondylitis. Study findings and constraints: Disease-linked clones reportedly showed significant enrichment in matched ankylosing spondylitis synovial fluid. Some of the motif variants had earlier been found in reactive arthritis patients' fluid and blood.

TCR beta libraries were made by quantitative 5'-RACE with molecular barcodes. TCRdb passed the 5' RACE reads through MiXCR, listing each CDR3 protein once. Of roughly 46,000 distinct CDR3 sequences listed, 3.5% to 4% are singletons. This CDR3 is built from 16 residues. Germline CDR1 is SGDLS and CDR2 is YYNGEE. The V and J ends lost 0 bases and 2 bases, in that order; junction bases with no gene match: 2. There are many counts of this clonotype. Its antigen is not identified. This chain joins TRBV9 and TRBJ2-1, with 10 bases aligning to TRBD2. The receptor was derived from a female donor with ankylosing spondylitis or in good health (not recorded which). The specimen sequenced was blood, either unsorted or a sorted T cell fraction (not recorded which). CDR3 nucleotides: TGTGCCAGCAGCGTAGCAAGCGGGGGGGCCTACAATGAGCAGTTCTTC. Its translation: CASSVASGGAYNEQFF. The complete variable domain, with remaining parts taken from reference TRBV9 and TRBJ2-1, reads DSGVTQTPKHLITATGQRVTLRCSPRSGDLSVYWYQQSLDQGLQFLIQYYNGEERAKGNILERFSAQQFPDLHSELNLSSLELGDSALYFCASSVASGGAYNEQFFGPGTRLTVL.